This TCR beta chain was captured by sequencing in a study of blood T cell repertoires in COVID-19. The wider study: Sample material is recorded as cDNA or gDNA derived from T cells, B-cell-depleted T cells, or PBMCs.

Germline CDR1 and CDR2: MNHEY and SVGAGI. CDR3 length: 15 amino acids. The ends were cut back, 0 bases at V and 0 bases at J, with 8 bases in the middle. Measured with immunoSEQ multiplex PCR; TCRdb has only the in-frame clones, and not every one. The sample has roughly 400,000 clones; about 87% are singletons. Seattle participants joined during active infection and were tracked over time. The sequence came from a woman between 55 and 75 years old with COVID-19, enrolled during active disease. The chain recombines TRBV6-5 with TRBJ1-1; possibly TRBD1 for D (5 bases). The sample was peripheral blood. Here the CDR3 reads CASSYSRQLNTEAFF. DNA of the CDR3: TGTGCCAGCAGTTACTCCCGACAGCTGAACACTGAAGCTTTCTTT.